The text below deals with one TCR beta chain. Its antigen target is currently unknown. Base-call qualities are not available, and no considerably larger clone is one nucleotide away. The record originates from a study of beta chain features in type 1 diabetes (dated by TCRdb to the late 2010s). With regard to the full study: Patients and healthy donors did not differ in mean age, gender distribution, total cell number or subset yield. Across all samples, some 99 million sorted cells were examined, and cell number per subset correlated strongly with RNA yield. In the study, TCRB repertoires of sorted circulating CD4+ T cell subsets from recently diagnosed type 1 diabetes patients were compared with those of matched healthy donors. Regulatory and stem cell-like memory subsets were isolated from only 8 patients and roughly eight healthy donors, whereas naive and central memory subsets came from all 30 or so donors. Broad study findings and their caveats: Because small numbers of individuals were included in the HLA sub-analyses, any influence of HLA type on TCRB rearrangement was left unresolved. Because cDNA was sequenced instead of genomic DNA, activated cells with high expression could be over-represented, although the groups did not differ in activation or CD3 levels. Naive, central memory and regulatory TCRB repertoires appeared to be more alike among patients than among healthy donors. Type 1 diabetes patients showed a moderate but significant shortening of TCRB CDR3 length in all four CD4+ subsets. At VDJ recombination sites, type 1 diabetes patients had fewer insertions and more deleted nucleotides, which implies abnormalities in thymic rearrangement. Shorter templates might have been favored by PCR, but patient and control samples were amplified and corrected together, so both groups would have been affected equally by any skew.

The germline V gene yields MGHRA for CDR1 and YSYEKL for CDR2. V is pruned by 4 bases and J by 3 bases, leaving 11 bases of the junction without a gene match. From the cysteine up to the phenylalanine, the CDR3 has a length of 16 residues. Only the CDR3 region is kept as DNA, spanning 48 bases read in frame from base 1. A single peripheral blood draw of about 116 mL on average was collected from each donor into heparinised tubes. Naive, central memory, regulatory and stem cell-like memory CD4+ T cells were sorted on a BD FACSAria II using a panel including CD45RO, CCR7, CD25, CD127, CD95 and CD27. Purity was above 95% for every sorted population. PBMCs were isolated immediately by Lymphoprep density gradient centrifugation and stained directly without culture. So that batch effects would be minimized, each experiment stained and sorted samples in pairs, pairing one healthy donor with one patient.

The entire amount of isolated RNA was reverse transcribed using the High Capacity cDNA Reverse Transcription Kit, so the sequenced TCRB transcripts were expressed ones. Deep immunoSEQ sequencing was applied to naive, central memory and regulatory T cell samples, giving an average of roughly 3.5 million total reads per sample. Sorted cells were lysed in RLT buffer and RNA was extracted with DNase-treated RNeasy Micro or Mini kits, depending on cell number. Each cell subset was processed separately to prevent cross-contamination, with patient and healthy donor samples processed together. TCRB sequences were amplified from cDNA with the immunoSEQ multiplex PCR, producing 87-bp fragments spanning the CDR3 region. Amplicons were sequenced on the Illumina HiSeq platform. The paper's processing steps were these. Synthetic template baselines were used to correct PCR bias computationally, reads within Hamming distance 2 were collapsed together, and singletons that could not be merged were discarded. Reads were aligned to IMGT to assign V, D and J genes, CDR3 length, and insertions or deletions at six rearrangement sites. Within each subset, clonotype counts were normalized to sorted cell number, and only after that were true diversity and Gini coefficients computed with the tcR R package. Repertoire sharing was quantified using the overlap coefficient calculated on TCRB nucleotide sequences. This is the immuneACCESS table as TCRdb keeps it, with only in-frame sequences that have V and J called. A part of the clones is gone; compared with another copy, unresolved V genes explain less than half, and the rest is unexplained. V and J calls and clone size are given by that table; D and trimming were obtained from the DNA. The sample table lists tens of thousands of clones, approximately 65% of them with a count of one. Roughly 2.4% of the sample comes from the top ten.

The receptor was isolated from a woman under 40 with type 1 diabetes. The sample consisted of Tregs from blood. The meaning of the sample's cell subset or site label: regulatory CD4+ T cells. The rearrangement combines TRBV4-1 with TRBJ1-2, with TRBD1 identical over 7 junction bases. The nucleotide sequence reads TGCGCCAGCAGCCCACAACAAGTACAGGGGTACTATGGCTACACCTTC. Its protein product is CASSPQQVQGYYGYTF.